The rows below give T cell receptor beta chains drawn from one sample of a study of post-analysis software for immune sequencing data. Via MiXCR, TCRdb re-called the PCR reads, giving one row per CDR3 protein. This table holds some 690,000 distinct CDR3 sequences, roughly three fifths found once. The sequenced material came from blood. The receptors were gathered from a girl aged 2-10 years with multiple sclerosis. CDR3s include the opening cysteine and the closing phenylalanine or tryptophan. D genes are given only for firm matches. The size field is filled for only some rows; it gives once, few, many or a size class.

>-|-|TRBV7-2|TRBJ2-3
TGTGCCAGCAGCCCCGTCGTTGCAGATACGCAGTATTTT
CASSPVVADTQYF
>-|-|TRBV6-5|TRBJ2-3
TGTGCCAGCAGTTACCGCAGATACCCCAGGGAAGATACGCAGTATTTT
CASSYRRYPREDTQYF
>few|TRBD2|TRBV5-1|TRBJ2-7
TGCGCCAGCAGCTTTTATAGCGGGAGCTCCTACGAGCAGTACTTC
CASSFYSGSSYEQYF
>few|-|TRBV7-9|TRBJ2-7
TGTGCCAGCAGCTTAGTTCCAGGGAACTACGAGCAGTACTTC
CASSLVPGNYEQYF
>-|TRBD2|TRBV6-5|TRBJ2-1
TGTGCCAGCAGCCTCGCTATAGCGGGAGGGAACAATGAGCAGTTCTTC
CASSLAIAGGNNEQFF
>-|TRBD2|TRBV29-1|TRBJ2-7
TGCAGCGTGACCCATGGACTAGCGGAGGGCTACGAGCAGTACTTC
CSVTHGLAEGYEQYF
>few|-|TRBV6-2/TRBV6-3|TRBJ1-5
TGTGCCAGCAGTCTAACCGGGACCAGTAGCAATCAGCCCCAGCATTTT
CASSLTGTSSNQPQHF
>-|TRBD1|TRBV5-1|TRBJ2-7
TGCGCCAGCAGCCGGGACAGCAACCCCTACGAGCAGTACTTC
CASSRDSNPYEQYF
>few|-|TRBV5-1|TRBJ2-5
TGCGCCAGCAGCCCCTGGAATGGGGGGTCAGCAGAGACCCAGTACTTC
CASSPWNGGSAETQYF
>-|-|TRBV7-8|TRBJ1-2
TGTGCCAGCAGCTTCAGGGTTGACTATGGCTACACCTTC
CASSFRVDYGYTF
>-|-|TRBV4-3|TRBJ1-2
TGCGCCAGCAGCCAGCGCAGGGGTGGTGGCTACACCTTC
CASSQRRGGGYTF
>few|-|TRBV29-1|TRBJ2-1
TGCAGCACCTGGGTAGAGGCCTACAATGAGCAGTTCTTC
CSTWVEAYNEQFF
>-|-|TRBV11-2|TRBJ2-3
TGTGCCAGCAGCCGCCTAGCTACTCTTAACACAGATACGCAGTATTTT
CASSRLATLNTDTQYF
>-|TRBD1|TRBV7-2|TRBJ1-6
TGTGCCAGCAGCGAAGCAAGGAGGGGGCCAGAGAGCTCCTATAATTCACCCCTCCACTTT
CASSEARRGPESSYNSPLHF
>-|TRBD2|TRBV28|TRBJ2-3
TGTGCCAGCAGTTTTTTCGGCGGGGGGGAACCTGGGGATACGCAGTATTTT
CASSFFGGGEPGDTQYF
>-|TRBD1|TRBV12-3/TRBV12-4|TRBJ2-5
TGTGCCAGCAGTCTACAGGGGGAACGGTACCGGGAGACCCAGTACTTC
CASSLQGERYRETQYF
>-|TRBD2|TRBV6-5|TRBJ2-7
TGTGCCACCGGGGAGGGAGGTTCCTACGAGCAGTACTTC
CATGEGGSYEQYF
>once|TRBD2|TRBV6-5|TRBJ2-1
TGTGCCAGCAGTGGGACTAGCGGGAGTTATGAGCAGTTCTTC
CASSGTSGSYEQFF
>-|TRBD2|TRBV20-1|TRBJ2-3
TGCAGTGCATCCGGGACTAGCGGGAGCGGGAATACGCAGTATTTT
CSASGTSGSGNTQYF
>-|TRBD1|TRBV6-6|TRBJ1-1
TGTGCCAGCAGTTGGACAGGCTACTTTGAAGCTTTCTTT
CASSWTGYFEAFF
>few|-|TRBV29-1|TRBJ1-2
TGCAGCGTTGCTGAGGGTGTGAGCTATGGCTACACCTTC
CSVAEGVSYGYTF
>-|TRBD1|TRBV4-3|TRBJ1-5
TGCGCCAGCAGCCTGTCGGACAGGGGTAATCAGCCCCAGCATTTT
CASSLSDRGNQPQHF
>-|-|TRBV7-2|TRBJ1-1
TGTGCCAGCAAAACCGGCAGACTGAACACTGAAGCTTTCTTT
CASKTGRLNTEAFF
>-|-|TRBV11-2|TRBJ2-1
TGTGCCAGCAGCGCCACGGGGGCAGGGGGTGGGAATGAGCAGTTCTTC
CASSATGAGGGNEQFF
>few|TRBD1|TRBV3-1|TRBJ2-1
TGTGCCAGCAGCCAAGACCCTGGGACAGGGCTTGCGGGGCAGTTCTTC
CASSQDPGTGLAGQFF
>-|-|TRBV6-5|TRBJ1-2
TGTGCCAGCAGTTACTCGTCGGGGAATGGCTACACCTTC
CASSYSSGNGYTF
>-|TRBD1|TRBV2|TRBJ1-2
TGTGCCAGCGAAGGACAGGGGGTTCCTAACTATGGCTACACCTTC
CASEGQGVPNYGYTF
>-|TRBD1|TRBV11-2|TRBJ2-7
TGTGCCAGCAGCTTAGAGGGACAGGGTCCGTACGAGCAGTACTTC
CASSLEGQGPYEQYF
>-|-|TRBV12-3/TRBV12-4|TRBJ1-4
TGTACCAGCAGTTTATGGGCCGATGAAAAACTGTTTTTT
CTSSLWADEKLFF
>-|-|TRBV5-1|TRBJ2-3
TGCGCCAGCAGGGGCCTCGGGACAGATACGCAGTATTTT
CASRGLGTDTQYF
>-|-|TRBV29-1|TRBJ1-1
TGCAGCGTTGTCATGGACACTGAAGCTTTCTTT
CSVVMDTEAFF
>-|-|TRBV5-1|TRBJ2-1
TGCGCCAGCAGCTTGGGGGAAGGGTGGGTCTCGAATGAGCAGTTCTTC
CASSLGEGWVSNEQFF
>few|-|TRBV20-1|TRBJ2-7
TGCAGTGCTAGAGGTTTGCCCCCTCGGATATACGAGCAGTACTTC
CSARGLPPRIYEQYF
>-|TRBD1|TRBV20-1|TRBJ1-2
TGCAGTGCTACCCAGACAGGGACATATGGCTACACCTTC
CSATQTGTYGYTF
>few|TRBD2|TRBV12-3/TRBV12-4|TRBJ2-7
TGTGCCAGCAGTCCCGGTTCCCCGGGACTAGCAGCCTACGAGCAGTACTTC
CASSPGSPGLAAYEQYF
>-|-|TRBV2|TRBJ1-2
TGTGCCAGCAGCAAGGACCAAAACTATGGCTACACCTTC
CASSKDQNYGYTF
>few|-|TRBV20-1|TRBJ1-6
TGCAGTGCTAGAGGCGACGGATATAATTCACCCCTCCACTTT
CSARGDGYNSPLHF
>-|-|TRBV30|TRBJ1-1
TGTGCCTGGAGTGTAACCCGGGGAGCTTTCTTT
CAWSVTRGAFF
>-|-|TRBV27|TRBJ1-6
TGTGCCAGCAGACAGGACTCCTATAATTCACCCCTCCACTTT
CASRQDSYNSPLHF
>-|-|TRBV7-2|TRBJ1-5
TGTGCCAGCAGCTTAGAATCCTTTTATGGCCAGCCCCAGCATTTT
CASSLESFYGQPQHF
>-|-|TRBV5-1|TRBJ1-2
TGCGCCAGCAGCTTGCCGGTAGGGACATACCAGAGCGGCTACACCTTC
CASSLPVGTYQSGYTF
>few|-|TRBV6-2/TRBV6-3|TRBJ2-3
TGTGCCAGCAGTTACGGAGTCCCAGATACGCAGTATTTT
CASSYGVPDTQYF
>-|TRBD1|TRBV7-9|TRBJ2-5
TGTGCCGGCAGCTTAGATGGTACAGGGGGCCAAGAGACCCAGTACTTC
CAGSLDGTGGQETQYF
>-|TRBD1|TRBV7-9|TRBJ2-7
TGTGCCAGCACCCCTCCAGGGGGTTCGGGCGAGCAGTACTTC
CASTPPGGSGEQYF
>-|-|TRBV20-1|TRBJ1-6
TGCAGTGCTGCGTGGGGCTATAATTCACCCCTCCACTTT
CSAAWGYNSPLHF
>-|TRBD2|TRBV6-2/TRBV6-3|TRBJ2-3
TGTGCCAGCAGTTACGCCCCAGCGGGGGCGTCACGTTCCGATACGCAGTATTTT
CASSYAPAGASRSDTQYF
>-|-|TRBV29-1|TRBJ2-1
TGCAGCGTTGAAGATCCCGGATCGCTGACCTACAATGAGCAGTTCTTC
CSVEDPGSLTYNEQFF
>-|TRBD2|TRBV11-2|TRBJ2-7
TGTGCCAGCAGCTTGTTACCTAGCGGGAATGCCTACGAGCAGTACTTC
CASSLLPSGNAYEQYF
>-|TRBD1|TRBV6-6|TRBJ2-1
TGTGCCAGCAGTTTCCCTAGTAGGACAGGGGGGGATGAGCAGTTCTTC
CASSFPSRTGGDEQFF
>-|TRBD1|TRBV6-6|TRBJ2-1
TGTGCCAGCAGTGTCGACAGGGCAAGTAGTGAGCAGTTCTTC
CASSVDRASSEQFF
>-|-|TRBV20-1|TRBJ2-4
TGCAGTGCTAGAGTGGGAGCGCCATCGGGGGAGCAGTACTTC
CSARVGAPSGEQYF
>-|-|TRBV20-1|TRBJ2-7
TGCAGTGCTAGAGATGATAGCTCCTACGAGCAGTACTTC
CSARDDSSYEQYF
>-|-|TRBV6-2/TRBV6-3|TRBJ1-5
TGTGCCAGCAGTAGGTCAGGGTCTTACGATCAGCCCCAGCATTTT
CASSRSGSYDQPQHF
>-|-|TRBV29-1|TRBJ2-7
TGCAGCGTTGACGGGTCCGGCTACGAGCAGTACTTC
CSVDGSGYEQYF
>-|-|TRBV7-2|TRBJ2-3
TGTGCCAGCAGCTCACTACCCCAAAGGGCCAATACGCAGTATTTT
CASSSLPQRANTQYF